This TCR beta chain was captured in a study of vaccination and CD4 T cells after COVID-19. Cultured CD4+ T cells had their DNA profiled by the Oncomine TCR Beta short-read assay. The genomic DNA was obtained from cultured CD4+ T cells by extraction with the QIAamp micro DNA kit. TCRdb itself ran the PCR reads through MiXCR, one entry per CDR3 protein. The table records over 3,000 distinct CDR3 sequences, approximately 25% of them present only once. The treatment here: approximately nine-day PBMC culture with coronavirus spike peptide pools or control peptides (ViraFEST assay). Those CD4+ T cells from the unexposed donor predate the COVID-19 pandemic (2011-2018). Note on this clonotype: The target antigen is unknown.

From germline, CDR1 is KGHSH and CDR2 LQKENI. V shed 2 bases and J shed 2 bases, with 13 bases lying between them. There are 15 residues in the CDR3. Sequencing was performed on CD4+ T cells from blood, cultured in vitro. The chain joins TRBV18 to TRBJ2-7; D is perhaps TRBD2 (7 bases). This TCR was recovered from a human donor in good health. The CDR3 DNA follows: TGTGCCAGCTCACCAGGGGGGGCCCTACCCTACGAGCAGTACTTC. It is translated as CASSPGGALPYEQYF.